Following are 8 T cell receptor beta chains from one sample sequenced in a study of blood T cells in healthy people across ages. Together with a sample-barcoded 5' primer, a J-beta primer mix was included in a second PCR lasting about 6 to 11 cycles. TCRdb independently ran MiXCR on the 5' RACE reads; one entry per CDR3 protein. This sample carries around 600,000 distinct CDR3 sequences, roughly 48% of them seen once, and the ten largest clones take around 23%. Specimen: blood. The receptors come from a man older than 75 in good health.

The chain couples TRBV20-1 to TRBJ2-1, with D possibly TRBD1 on 6 matching bases. This CDR3 has 14 amino acids. V lost 6 bases, J lost 8 bases, and 20 bases lay in between. Germline CDR1 reads DFQATT; CDR2 reads SNEGSKA (reference sequence). As DNA, the CDR3 is TGCAGTGCGTCGAGGGACACGAAAGGCGATGAGCAGTTCTTC. As protein: CSASRDTKGDEQFF.

This chain uses TRBV11-2 with TRBJ2-1, with 7 bases aligning to TRBD1. This CDR3 spans 14 amino acids. Germline CDR1 SGHAT, CDR2 FQNNGV. J lost 6 bases, V lost 1 base, and 3 bases had no gene match. The CDR3 DNA is TGTGCCAGCAGCTTAGTGGGACAGCTCAATGAGCAGTTCTTC. It specifies CASSLVGQLNEQFF.

The sample holds a few counts of this clonotype. The genes are TRBV7-9 and TRBJ2-4; weak D call: TRBD1 (5 bases). CDR1 and CDR2 (germline): SEHNR, FQNEAQ (reference sequence). There are 17 residues in the CDR3. V was pared by 5 bases and J by 0 bases, with 17 bases between. CDR3 sequence: CASSPLTGSVAKNIQYF. CDR3 DNA sequence: TGTGCCAGCAGCCCGCTCACAGGTTCTGTAGCCAAAAACATTCAGTACTTC.

CDR3 DNA sequence: TGTGCCAGCTCACCTAGGACTAGCCCTAGTTCCTACAATGAGCAGTTCTTC. It specifies CASSPRTSPSSYNEQFF. The V and J genes are TRBV18 and TRBJ2-1; 8 bases are a match to TRBD2. There are 17 residues in the CDR3. The V and J ends lost 3 bases and 1 base, in that order; junction bases with no gene match: 8. CDR1 and CDR2 (germline): KGHSH, LQKENI.

The J gene is TRBJ2-5, the V gene TRBV7-2; TRBD1 agrees at 11 bases. Trimming cost V 1 base and J 1 base; bases outside gene matches: 2. The germline V gene encodes CDR1 SGHTA and CDR2 FQGNSA. CDR3 length equals 16 residues. The CDR3 loop is CASSLVGQGVQETQYF. In DNA, the CDR3 is TGTGCCAGCAGCTTAGTGGGACAGGGGGTCCAAGAGACCCAGTACTTC.

Details on this clonotype: This may stem from a read error, because a much larger clone lies one nucleotide away. This chain uses TRBV6-5 with TRBJ2-6, with D possibly matching TRBD2 (6 bases). This CDR3 is 18 amino acids long. Germline-derived CDR1 and CDR2 are MNHEY and SVGAGI. In nucleotides, the CDR3 is TGTGCCAGCAGTTCCCCGGGAGCAGGAGAGTCTGGGGCCAGCGTCCTGACTTTC. As protein: CASSSPGAGESGASVLTF.

This clonotype turned up a few times. V and J are TRBV10-3 and TRBJ2-3; D call uncertain. This CDR3 has 13 amino acids. Trimming pared 0 bases from V and 12 bases from J, leaving 13 bases between. Germline V lookup: CDR1 ENHRY, CDR2 SYGVKD. Written as DNA, the CDR3 is TGTGCCATCAGTGAGTCCCAAGGTGGATCTCAGTATTTT. Amino acid sequence: CAISESQGGSQYF.

The rearrangement uses TRBV5-6 and TRBJ2-2; 8 positions match TRBD1. Germline trimming cut 6 bases from V and 7 bases from J; bases unmatched to any gene: 11. The CDR3 is 15 residues long. Germline V gene sequence: CDR1 SGHDT, CDR2 YYEEEE. The chain's CDR3 is CASTRGGQGGGELFF. As DNA, the CDR3 is TGTGCCAGCACCCGAGGTGGACAGGGAGGCGGGGAGCTGTTTTTT.